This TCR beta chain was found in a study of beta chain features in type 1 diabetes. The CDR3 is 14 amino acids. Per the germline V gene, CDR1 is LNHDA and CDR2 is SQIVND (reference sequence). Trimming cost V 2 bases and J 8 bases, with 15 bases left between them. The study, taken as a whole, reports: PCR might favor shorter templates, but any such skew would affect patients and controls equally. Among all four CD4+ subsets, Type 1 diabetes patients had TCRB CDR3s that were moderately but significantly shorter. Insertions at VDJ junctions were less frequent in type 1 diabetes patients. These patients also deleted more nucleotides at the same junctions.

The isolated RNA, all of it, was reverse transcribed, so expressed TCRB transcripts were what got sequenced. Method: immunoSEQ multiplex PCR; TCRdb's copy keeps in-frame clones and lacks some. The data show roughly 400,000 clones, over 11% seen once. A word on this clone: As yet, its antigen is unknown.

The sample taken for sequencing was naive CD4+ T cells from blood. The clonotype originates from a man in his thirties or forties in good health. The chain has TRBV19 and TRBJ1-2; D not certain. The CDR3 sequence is CASSILTPRRGYTF. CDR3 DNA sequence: TGTGCCAGTAGTATACTGACCCCCCGCCGGGGCTACACCTTC.